The 21 T cell receptor beta chains presented below share a single source sample, sequenced in a study of T cells after yellow fever vaccination. Using its own MiXCR run on the 5' RACE reads, TCRdb lists one record per CDR3 protein. The data contain fewer than 350,000 distinct CDR3 sequences, 8% to 10% of them seen just once; the ten biggest clones take up about a sixth. The sequencing used PBMCs, collected on the day of the first yellow fever vaccination. The source of these receptors is a young man who received the YFV17D yellow fever vaccine.

This clonotype has more than one count but fewer than ten. The chain couples TRBV3-1 to TRBJ2-7; no firm D call. V was clipped by 1 base and J by 1 base, with 11 bases between them. The germline gives CDR1 LGHDT, CDR2 YNNKEL (reference sequence). The CDR3 has 15 residues. The CDR3 coding sequence is TGTGCCAGCAGCCAAGGATACGACCCATCCTACGAGCAGTACTTC. Protein product: CASSQGYDPSYEQYF.

The chain is built from TRBV5-6 and TRBJ1-1, with unresolved D. Trimming took off 2 bases at V and 4 bases at J, with 12 bases between the two ends. The germline gives CDR1 SGHDT, CDR2 YYEEEE. This CDR3 is built from 14 residues. In DNA form, the CDR3 reads TGTGCCAGCAGCTTTACTCCGCCTAGCACTGAAGCTTTCTTT. It specifies CASSFTPPSTEAFF.

This clonotype was observed many times. This chain joins TRBV12-3 or TRBV12-4 and TRBJ2-7; the match to TRBD1 covers 7 bases. V trimming: 7 bases; J trimming: 4 bases; junction bases outside the gene matches: 10. This CDR3 comprises 14 residues. CDR3 loop: CASTHRGSLYEQYF. CDR3 DNA: TGTGCCAGCACCCACAGGGGCTCCCTTTACGAGCAGTACTTC.

This clonotype came up a few times. The rearrangement uses TRBV27 and TRBJ1-1; possibly TRBD1 for D (5 bases). Trimming cost V 8 bases and J 7 bases, with 11 bases left between them. The CDR3 covers 11 residues. CDR1 and CDR2 from the germline V gene are MNHEY and SMNVEV (reference sequence). The CDR3 spells CASRGGIEAFF. The CDR3 coding sequence is TGTGCCAGCCGCGGGGGGATTGAAGCTTTCTTT.

The table lists this clonotype with a few counts. V and J are TRBV11-2 and TRBJ2-5; 7 bases match TRBD2. The V and J ends lost 4 bases and 2 bases, in that order; junction bases with no gene match: 10. CDR1 and CDR2 from the germline V gene are SGHAT and FQNNGV. The CDR3 covers 16 residues. The CDR3: CASSSVSGEAQETQYF. CDR3 nucleotides: TGTGCCAGCAGCTCCGTGAGCGGGGAGGCACAAGAGACCCAGTACTTC.

This clonotype turned up a few times. This chain joins TRBV7-3 and TRBJ2-1, with D uncertain. Germline assignment: CDR1 SGHTA and CDR2 FQGTGA. The CDR3 extends over 12 amino acids. V was pared by 1 base and J by 9 bases, with 7 bases between. In DNA, the CDR3 is TGTGCCAGCAGCTTAATCGGGCGTGAGCAGTTCTTC. This translates into CASSLIGREQFF. The whole variable domain, filled in from reference TRBV7-3 and TRBJ2-1, reads GAGVSQTPSNKVTEKGKYVELRCDPISGHTALYWYRQSLGQGPEFLIYFQGTGAADDSGLPNDRFFAVRPEGSVSTLKIQRTERGDSAVYLCASSLIGREQFFGPGTRLTVL.

This clonotype was counted a few times. The rearrangement uses TRBV12-3 or TRBV12-4 and TRBJ1-6; 8 bases line up with TRBD1. The V gene end was trimmed by 6 bases and the J gene end by 4 bases; junction bases not matched to a gene: 2. CDR3 length: 14 amino acids. CDR3 loop: CASSRTGYNSPLHF. The CDR3 DNA reads TGTGCCAGCAGCCGGACAGGGTATAATTCACCCCTCCACTTT.

This clonotype was counted between two and nine times. V and J are TRBV19 and TRBJ2-1, with 7 positions matching TRBD2. V dropped 3 bases and J dropped 7; count of bases not matched to a gene: 3. The CDR3 runs 13 residues. Germline V gene sequence: CDR1 LNHDA, CDR2 SQIVND (reference sequence). The CDR3 DNA sequence: TGTGCCAGTAGTATGCTGGGGGGGAATGAGCAGTTCTTC. Amino acid sequence: CASSMLGGNEQFF.

The sample holds many counts of this clonotype. The chain has TRBV18 and TRBJ1-2; possibly TRBD1 for D (5 bases). CDR1 and CDR2 from the germline V gene are KGHSH and LQKENI. This CDR3 has 14 residues. V was clipped by 4 bases and J by 2 bases, with 11 bases between them. The CDR3 sequence is CASSLGTVNYGYTF. CDR3 DNA: TGTGCCAGCTCACTTGGGACGGTAAACTATGGCTACACCTTC.

This clonotype has only a few counts. The chain combines TRBV6-5 with TRBJ1-1; maybe TRBD1 (5 bases). Germline V lookup: CDR1 MNHEY, CDR2 SVGAGI. The CDR3 runs to 14 residues. Trimming took 2 bases from V and 4 from J, leaving 11 bases between them. The CDR3 region is CASSYGGDGTEAFF. The CDR3 coding sequence is TGTGCCAGCAGTTACGGAGGGGACGGCACTGAAGCTTTCTTT.

This clonotype was detected a few times. The chain links TRBV5-1 to TRBJ1-1; D unresolved. Germline assignment: CDR1 SGHRS and CDR2 YFSETQ. CDR3 length: 16 amino acids. Trimming shortened V by 0 bases and J by 0 bases, and 12 bases separated the two germline ends. As DNA, the CDR3 is TGCGCCAGCAGCTTGGTGGGGTCTTCGATGAACACTGAAGCTTTCTTT. Protein: CASSLVGSSMNTEAFF. Supplemented by reference TRBV5-1 and TRBJ1-1, the full variable domain reads KAGVTQTPRYLIKTRGQQVTLSCSPISGHRSVSWYQQTPGQGLQFLFEYFSETQRNKGNFPGRFSGRQFSNSRSEMNVSTLELGDSALYLCASSLVGSSMNTEAFFGQGTRLTVV.

A few counts support this clonotype. The chain has TRBV28 and TRBJ1-1; 8 bases are shared with TRBD1. The V and J ends lost 5 bases and 3 bases, in that order; junction bases with no gene match: 11. Germline loops: CDR1 MDHEN, CDR2 SYDVKM. CDR3 length equals 16 residues. The CDR3 DNA sequence: TGTGCCAGCAGTCCCTTCCTGACAGGGGCAGACACTGAAGCTTTCTTT. Protein product: CASSPFLTGADTEAFF.

This clonotype occurred many times. The V and J genes are TRBV5-1 and TRBJ1-6; 8 bases align to TRBD1. The germline V gene has CDR1 SGHRS and CDR2 YFSETQ. V gave up 3 bases and J gave up 10 bases; unmatched junction bases: 3. The CDR3 covers 13 residues. The CDR3 DNA reads TGCGCCAGCAGCTCCGACAGGGGCTCACCCCTCCACTTT. It is translated as CASSSDRGSPLHF.

This clonotype was observed at least ten times. The chain has TRBV4-3 and TRBJ1-1; 7 bases fit TRBD1. The CDR3 has 15 amino acids. In germline, CDR1 is LGHNA, CDR2 YSLEER. The V gene end was trimmed by 4 bases and the J gene end by 0 bases; junction bases not matched to a gene: 5. CDR3 coding DNA: TGCGCCAGCAGCCTAGGACAGGTCATGAACACTGAAGCTTTCTTT. Its protein is CASSLGQVMNTEAFF.

This sequence joins TRBV6-5 and TRBJ1-6; TRBD1 agrees at 10 bases. Germline V gene lookup returns CDR1 MNHEY and CDR2 SVGAGI. V was clipped by 2 bases and J by 7 bases; unmatched bases: 11. The CDR3 has 18 residues. CDR3 loop: CASSYDYGTGVANSPLHF. The CDR3 nucleotides read TGTGCCAGCAGTTACGACTACGGGACAGGGGTTGCAAATTCACCCCTCCACTTT.

The chain carries TRBV11-2 and TRBJ1-2, with 9 bases aligning to TRBD1. V lost 5 bases, J lost 3 bases, and 16 bases stayed unmatched. Germline V gene data show CDR1 as SGHAT and CDR2 as FQNNGV. The CDR3 runs to 18 residues. CDR3 nucleotide sequence: TGTGCCAGCAGCCGGATATGGGACAGGGAGGGTGGCGACTATGGCTACACCTTC. Its protein is CASSRIWDREGGDYGYTF.

The rearrangement links TRBV6-1 to TRBJ1-6; D is uncertain. CDR1 is MNHNS and CDR2 is SASEGT in the germline V gene. Trimming took off 2 bases at V and 9 bases at J, with 2 bases between the two ends. There are 11 residues in the CDR3. The CDR3 loop is CASSESSPLHF. The CDR3 DNA is TGTGCCAGCAGTGAAAGTTCACCCCTCCACTTT.

This clonotype was observed a handful of times. The CDR3 DNA is TGTGCCAGCAGTGAATTAGGGCCAGGGGGAGCTGAAGCTTTCTTT. It encodes CASSELGPGGAEAFF. The rearrangement joins TRBV25-1 to TRBJ1-1; the match to TRBD1 covers 7 bases. The CDR3 runs to 15 residues. Germline loops: CDR1 MGHDK, CDR2 SYGVNS. V was clipped by 1 base and J by 6 bases; unmatched bases: 8.

This clonotype was found a few times. The chain is built from TRBV20-1 and TRBJ1-5; D is ambiguous. Germline CDR1 DFQATT, CDR2 SNEGSKA (reference sequence). The CDR3 spans 13 residues. V was shortened by 3 bases and J by 5 bases, with 11 bases between the two germline ends. The CDR3 nucleotides read TGCAGTGCTAGTGACCGAACCCATCAGCCCCAGCATTTT. This gives the protein CSASDRTHQPQHF.

V and J are TRBV5-6 and TRBJ2-5, with 10 bases lining up with TRBD1. CDR3 size: 15 residues. J lost 6 bases, V lost 2 bases, and 7 bases had no gene match. The germline V gene has CDR1 SGHDT and CDR2 YYEEEE. This chain's CDR3 is CASSLDRGPGKTQYF. CDR3 sequence (DNA): TGTGCCAGCAGCTTAGACAGGGGGCCGGGGAAGACCCAGTACTTC.

V gene TRBV12-3 or TRBV12-4 combines with J gene TRBJ1-4; 8 nucleotides align to TRBD1. The CDR3 is 16 amino acids. The V segment lost 5 bases and the J segment 0 bases; nucleotides outside the gene matches: 5. DNA of the CDR3: TGTGCCAGCAGTGACCAGGGGGCCGCAACTAATGAAAAACTGTTTTTT. Protein product: CASSDQGAATNEKLFF.